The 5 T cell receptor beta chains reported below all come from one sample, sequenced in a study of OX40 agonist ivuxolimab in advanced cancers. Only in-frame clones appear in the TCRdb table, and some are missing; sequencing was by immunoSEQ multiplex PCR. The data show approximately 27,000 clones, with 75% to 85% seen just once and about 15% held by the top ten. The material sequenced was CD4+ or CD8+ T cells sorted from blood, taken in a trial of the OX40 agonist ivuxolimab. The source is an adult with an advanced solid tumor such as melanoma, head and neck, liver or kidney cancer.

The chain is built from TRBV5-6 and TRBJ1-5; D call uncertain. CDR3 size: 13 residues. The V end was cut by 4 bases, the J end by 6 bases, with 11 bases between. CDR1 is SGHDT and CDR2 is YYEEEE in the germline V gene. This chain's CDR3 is CASSAGLGQPQHF. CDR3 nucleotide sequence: TGTGCCAGCAGCGCAGGCTTGGGTCAGCCCCAGCATTTT.

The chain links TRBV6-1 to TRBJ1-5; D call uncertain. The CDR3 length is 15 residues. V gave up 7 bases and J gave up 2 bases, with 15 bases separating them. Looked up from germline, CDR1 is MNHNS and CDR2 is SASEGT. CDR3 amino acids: CASNTPIGGNQPQHF. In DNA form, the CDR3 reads TGTGCCAGCAACACTCCGATCGGGGGCAATCAGCCCCAGCATTTT.

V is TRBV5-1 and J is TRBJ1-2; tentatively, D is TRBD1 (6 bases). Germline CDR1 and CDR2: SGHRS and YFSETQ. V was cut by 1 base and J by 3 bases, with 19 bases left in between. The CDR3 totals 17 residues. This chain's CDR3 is CASSLSPSQGSYYGYTF. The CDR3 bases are TGCGCCAGCAGCTTGTCCCCATCACAGGGCAGCTACTATGGCTACACCTTC.

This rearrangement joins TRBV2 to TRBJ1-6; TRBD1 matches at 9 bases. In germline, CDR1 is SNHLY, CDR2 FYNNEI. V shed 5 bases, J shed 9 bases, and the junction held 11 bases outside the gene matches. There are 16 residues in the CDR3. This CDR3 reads CASSQNPDRGGSPLHF. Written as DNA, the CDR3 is TGTGCCAGCAGTCAAAACCCGGACAGGGGAGGTTCACCCCTCCACTTT. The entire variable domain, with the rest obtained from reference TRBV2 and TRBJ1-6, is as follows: EPEVTQTPSHQVTQMGQEVILRCVPISNHLYFYWYRQILGQKVEFLVSFYNNEISEKSEIFDDQFSVERPDGSNFTLKIRSTKLEDSAMYFCASSQNPDRGGSPLHFGNGTRLTVT.

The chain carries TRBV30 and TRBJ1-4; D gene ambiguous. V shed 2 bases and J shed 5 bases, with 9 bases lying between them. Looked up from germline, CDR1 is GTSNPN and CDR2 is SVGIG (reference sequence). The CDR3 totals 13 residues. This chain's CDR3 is CAWSRQINEKLFF. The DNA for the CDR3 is TGTGCCTGGAGTCGGCAGATAAATGAAAAACTGTTTTTT.